These 4 T cell receptor beta chains share one sample of origin, sequenced in a study of Ad26.COV2.S vaccination and SARS-CoV-2 variants. Treatment given: 15 to 20 received Ad26.COV2.S at low or high dose, single or two shots; 5 received placebo; per-sample allocation not given. On day 63 after the first injection, vaccine and placebo recipients gave samples. Sequenced by immunoSEQ multiplex PCR; TCRdb stores in-frame clones only, minus some. The table shows about 350,000 clones, with about 87% occurring only once. The sequencing here drew on peripheral blood, taken in a trial of Ad26.COV2.S vaccine versus placebo. The receptors stem from a person aged 18-65 years who received the Ad26.COV2.S COVID-19 vaccine or a placebo.

This clone is a singleton in its sample. Other nucleotide sequences from this sample produce the same CDR3. The chain recombines TRBV18 with TRBJ2-7, with 8 nucleotides matching TRBD1. The CDR3 runs 14 residues. Germline loops: CDR1 KGHSH, CDR2 LQKENI. After removal of 3 bases from V and 2 bases from J, the junction contained 3 bases not matched to a gene. The CDR3 reads CASSPGTGAYEQYF. The CDR3 bases are TGTGCCAGCTCACCCGGGACAGGAGCCTACGAGCAGTACTTC.

V gene TRBV19 combines with J gene TRBJ1-4, with a weak D call TRBD1 (5 bases). The germline V and J ends were trimmed by 7 bases and 7 bases, with 19 bases remaining between them. The CDR3 spans 15 residues. CDR1 and CDR2 from the germline V gene are LNHDA and SQIVND (reference sequence). DNA for the CDR3: TGTGCCAGTAACATCCAGGGAGAAGTTGGTGAAAAACTGTTTTTT. Translating it yields CASNIQGEVGEKLFF.

The chain has TRBV5-4 and TRBJ2-1; D unclear. The CDR3 totals 13 residues. CDR1 SGHNT and CDR2 YYREEE come from the germline V gene (reference sequence). V was clipped by 4 bases and J by 8 bases, with 13 bases between them. For the CDR3, the DNA is TGTGCCAGCAGCATCTCTAGTGCGGATGAGCAGTTCTTC. It is translated as CASSISSADEQFF. Filled out from reference TRBV5-4 and TRBJ2-1, the complete variable domain reads ETGVTQSPTHLIKTRGQQVTLRCSSQSGHNTVSWYQQALGQGPQFIFQYYREEENGRGNFPPRFSGLQFPNYSSELNVNALELDDSALYLCASSISSADEQFFGPGTRLTVL.

The chain recombines TRBV27 with TRBJ2-1, with 11 bases identical to TRBD2. Germline V gene sequence: CDR1 MNHEY, CDR2 SMNVEV (reference sequence). V trimming: 6 bases; J trimming: 3 bases; junction bases outside the gene matches: 4. This CDR3 is 15 amino acids long. The DNA of the CDR3 is TGTGCCAGCAGCGTCGGGACTAGCGGCTACAATGAGCAGTTCTTC. It specifies CASSVGTSGYNEQFF.